A single sample gave rise to the 17 T cell receptor beta chains below, sequenced in a study of cytomegalovirus exposure and HLA in healthy donors. Amplification used 60 Vbeta primers and 13 Jbeta primers. Using immunoSEQ multiplex PCR, the repertoire was profiled, and TCRdb retains in-frame clones only, with some absent. In the table there are 100,000 to 140,000 clones, 60% to 80% of which are singletons. Sequenced: PBMCs. Receptor source: a man younger than 35 in good health and CMV-seronegative.

The J gene is TRBJ1-1, the V gene TRBV19; D unclear. CDR3 length: 13 residues. Per the germline V gene, CDR1 is LNHDA and CDR2 is SQIVND (reference sequence). The ends were cut back, 7 bases at V and 4 bases at J, with 13 bases in the middle. The CDR3 nucleotides read TGTGCCAGTACCCCGGGGTGGCGCACTGAAGCTTTCTTT. This translates into CASTPGWRTEAFF.

The rearrangement links TRBV27 to TRBJ2-7, with TRBD2 identical over 11 bases. The CDR3 has 15 residues. In germline, CDR1 is MNHEY, CDR2 SMNVEV (reference sequence). V trimming: 0 bases; J trimming: 9 bases; junction bases outside the gene matches: 7. CDR3 loop: CASSLSPSGRFGQYF. CDR3 nucleotides: TGTGCCAGCAGTTTATCGCCTAGCGGGAGGTTCGGGCAGTACTTC.

The rearrangement links TRBV5-1 to TRBJ2-1, with 9 nucleotides matching TRBD1. CDR3 size: 14 residues. V gave up 6 bases and J gave up 8 bases; unmatched junction bases: 9. Germline loops: CDR1 SGHRS, CDR2 YFSETQ. This CDR3 reads CASNSGTGIHEQFF. The CDR3 bases are TGCGCCAGCAACTCCGGGACAGGGATCCATGAGCAGTTCTTC.

The J gene is TRBJ2-5, the V gene TRBV25-1; possibly TRBD1 for D (5 bases). V shed 5 bases and J shed 5 bases, with 12 bases lying between them. The CDR3 covers 13 residues. Germline V CDR1 and CDR2: MGHDK, SYGVNS. For the CDR3, the DNA is TGTGCCAGCAGTCTTGGGGCGAGGGAGACCCAGTACTTC. The encoded protein is CASSLGARETQYF.

The chain couples TRBV4-2 to TRBJ2-3, with TRBD2 matching over 7 bases. The germline gives CDR1 LGHNA, CDR2 YNFKEQ. The CDR3 has 20 amino acids. V was clipped by 0 bases and J by 2 bases; unmatched bases: 17. CDR3 region: CASSQDTPLPGGSYTDTQYF. CDR3 coding DNA: TGTGCCAGCAGCCAAGATACCCCACTCCCGGGCGGGAGCTACACAGATACGCAGTATTTT.

The chain recombines TRBV4-1 with TRBJ2-5; D remains unclear. Deletions cut 1 base from V and 0 bases from J, with 9 bases between. Germline CDR1 MGHRA, CDR2 YSYEKL. CDR3 length equals 15 residues. DNA of the CDR3: TGCGCCAGCAGCCAAGGTCTAGGTCACCAAGAGACCCAGTACTTC. It is translated as CASSQGLGHQETQYF.

CDR3 DNA: TGCGCCAGCAGCCTTACTAGCGGGGGGGTTGGGGAGCAGTTCTTC. Amino acid sequence: CASSLTSGGVGEQFF. The chain joins TRBV5-1 to TRBJ2-1; 13 nucleotides line up with TRBD2. The V and J ends lost 4 bases and 10 bases, in that order; junction bases with no gene match: 8. Germline CDR1 is SGHRS and CDR2 is YFSETQ. The length of the CDR3 is 15 residues.

CDR3 sequence: CASSLDWANVLTF. The CDR3 DNA follows: TGTGCCAGCAGCCTAGACTGGGCCAACGTCCTGACTTTC. This chain joins TRBV7-2 and TRBJ2-6; no clear D. The germline V gene encodes CDR1 SGHTA and CDR2 FQGNSA. This CDR3 comprises 13 residues. With 5 bases removed from V and 5 bases from J, the gap between germline ends came to 7 bases. The full variable domain, completed using reference TRBV7-2 and TRBJ2-6, is GAGVSQSPSNKVTEKGKDVELRCDPISGHTALYWYRQSLGQGLEFLIYFQGNSAPDKSGLPSDRFSAERTGGSVSTLTIQRTQQEDSAVYLCASSLDWANVLTFGAGSRLTVL.

The gene calls are TRBV7-2 and TRBJ1-2, with a possible D match to TRBD1 (5 bases). CDR3 size: 16 residues. V lost 1 base and J 11 bases, leaving 23 bases between the germline ends. Germline assignment: CDR1 SGHTA and CDR2 FQGNSA. As DNA, the CDR3 is TGTGCCAGCAGCTTAGTCGGGCACCCGGGAGGAAGGGGTTACACCTTC. As protein: CASSLVGHPGGRGYTF.

This sequence joins TRBV19 and TRBJ2-7; TRBD1 matches 7 bases. Per germline, CDR1 LNHDA and CDR2 SQIVND (reference sequence). The V and J ends lost 6 bases and 6 bases, in that order; junction bases with no gene match: 14. The CDR3 has 15 amino acids. The CDR3 DNA reads TGTGCCAGTAGGCCCTCTGTGACAGGGTCTCGCGAGCAGTACTTC. Residues: CASRPSVTGSREQYF.

This clone has more than one count but fewer than ten. The chain recombines TRBV5-1 with TRBJ1-2; D not resolved. Germline V lookup: CDR1 SGHRS, CDR2 YFSETQ. The CDR3 has 14 amino acids. V was shortened by 0 bases and J by 7 bases, with 13 bases between the two germline ends. The DNA of the CDR3 is TGCGCCAGCAGCTTGGCCCATGCTTCGGGTGGCTACACCTTC. It encodes CASSLAHASGGYTF.

This chain connects TRBV5-4 to TRBJ2-7; 7 positions match TRBD2. V shed 7 bases, J shed 6 bases, and the junction held 13 bases outside the gene matches. CDR1 and CDR2 (germline): SGHNT, YYREEE (reference sequence). The length of the CDR3 is 14 residues. The CDR3 coding sequence is TGTGCCAGCTTCCTCCGTGGGGGGGGTCGCGAGCAGTACTTC. Translation gives CASFLRGGGREQYF.

This clone came up once. V and J are TRBV14 and TRBJ2-1; 10 bases fit TRBD2. The trim removed 0 bases at V and 3 bases at J, leaving 14 bases unmatched. CDR3 size: 20 residues. Germline loops: CDR1 SGHDN, CDR2 FVKESK. CDR3 residues: CASSQERIAGGPLRYNEQFF. The CDR3 region has the DNA TGTGCCAGCAGCCAAGAGAGAATAGCGGGGGGCCCCCTACGCTACAATGAGCAGTTCTTC.

The chain carries TRBV6-1 and TRBJ2-2; TRBD1 might be the D (5 bases). CDR1 is MNHNS and CDR2 is SASEGT in the germline V gene. The CDR3 consists of 15 residues. With 10 bases removed from V and 1 base from J, the gap between germline ends came to 16 bases. As DNA, the CDR3 is TGTGCCACGACAGTTTTAGGAATGAACACCGGGGAGCTGTTTTTT. As protein: CATTVLGMNTGELFF.

The chain is built from TRBV10-3 and TRBJ2-3, with 9 bases matching TRBD2. There are 15 residues in the CDR3. Trimming at V came to 4 bases and at J to 1 base, leaving 3 bases not matched to a gene. Germline V gene sequence: CDR1 ENHRY, CDR2 SYGVKD. The CDR3 loop is CAISAASGGTDTQYF. The CDR3 DNA reads TGTGCCATCAGTGCGGCTAGCGGGGGCACAGATACGCAGTATTTT.

The rearrangement links TRBV5-6 to TRBJ2-5, with 10 bases fitting TRBD1. The length of the CDR3 is 14 residues. Germline CDR1 reads SGHDT; CDR2 reads YYEEEE. J lost 4 bases, V lost 3 bases, and 3 bases had no gene match. CDR3 sequence (DNA): TGTGCCAGCAGCTGGACAGGGGGGGGAGAGACCCAGTACTTC. Amino acids: CASSWTGGGETQYF.

Relative to its sample, this clone is medium-sized. The chain has TRBV19 and TRBJ2-1, with D possibly matching TRBD1 (5 bases). CDR3 length equals 16 residues. Germline CDR1 reads LNHDA; CDR2 reads SQIVND (reference sequence). Trimming stripped 1 base from V and 0 bases from J, with 10 bases between. Here the CDR3 DNA reads TGTGCCAGTAGTATAGGTTGGGGCCTCTCCTACAATGAGCAGTTCTTC. Translated: CASSIGWGLSYNEQFF.